These 28 T cell receptor beta chains were sequenced from one sample in a study of shared clonotypes between healthy human individuals. Assay used: immunoSEQ multiplex PCR; TCRdb lists only in-frame clones, some missing. The sample contains a few million clones, approximately 95% of which appear only once. The sequenced material came from naive CD4+ T cells from PBMCs. The subset was: CD45RA+ positively selected. These receptors all come from a man aged 18 to 30 in good health. Some clones in this sample may be carry-over from other donors' samples.

This rearrangement joins TRBV6-1 to TRBJ2-3, with a possible D match to TRBD2 (5 bases). Germline values: CDR1 MNHNS, CDR2 SASEGT. V lost 7 bases and J lost 0, with 5 bases in between. The CDR3 has 12 residues. The CDR3 spells CASTGSTDTQYF. CDR3 nucleotides: TGTGCCAGCACGGGAAGCACAGATACGCAGTATTTT.

This chain joins TRBV7-2 and TRBJ1-2, with 9 bases that match TRBD1. With 0 bases clipped from V and 7 bases from J, the junction kept 9 bases outside the gene matches. Germline V gene data show CDR1 as SGHTA and CDR2 as FQGNSA. The CDR3 contains 16 residues. The CDR3: CASSLAGGTGIRGYTF. CDR3 DNA: TGTGCCAGCAGCTTAGCGGGGGGGACAGGGATACGTGGCTACACCTTC.

This clone was counted once. J is TRBJ2-3 and V is TRBV5-1; no definite D call. The CDR3 is made up of 14 amino acids. V was pared by 4 bases and J by 1 base, with 10 bases between. The germline CDR1 and CDR2 sequences are SGHRS and YFSETQ. The CDR3 protein is CASSRWAGTDTQYF. CDR3 DNA: TGCGCCAGCAGCCGCTGGGCAGGCACAGATACGCAGTATTTT.

The rearrangement links TRBV11-2 to TRBJ1-5; D remains unclear. Germline CDR1 reads SGHAT; CDR2 reads FQNNGV. The CDR3 runs to 15 residues. Trimming stripped 5 bases from V and 1 base from J, with 12 bases between. The DNA for the CDR3 is TGTGCCAGCAGCAAGCTGGGGTTGAGCAATCAGCCCCAGCATTTT. Protein sequence: CASSKLGLSNQPQHF.

The chain joins TRBV19 to TRBJ2-5; D is perhaps TRBD2 (7 bases). Per germline, CDR1 LNHDA and CDR2 SQIVND (reference sequence). This CDR3 has 13 amino acids. Trimming cost V 6 bases and J 4 bases, with 12 bases left between them. CDR3 in DNA: TGTGCCAGTAGCCTCCGGGGGGCAGAGACCCAGTACTTC. It translates to CASSLRGAETQYF.

CDR3: CASSADSTSTDTQYF. In DNA, the CDR3 is TGTGCCAGCAGCGCTGACAGCACCAGCACAGATACGCAGTATTTT. V is TRBV5-4 and J is TRBJ2-3; the D gene is possibly TRBD1 (5 bases). Germline lookup yields CDR1 SGHNT and CDR2 YYREEE (reference sequence). Trimming shortened V by 4 bases and J by 0 bases, and 12 bases separated the two germline ends. CDR3 length equals 15 residues. The full variable domain, in which reference TRBV5-4 and TRBJ2-3 provide the parts outside the CDR3, is ETGVTQSPTHLIKTRGQQVTLRCSSQSGHNTVSWYQQALGQGPQFIFQYYREEENGRGNFPPRFSGLQFPNYSSELNVNALELDDSALYLCASSADSTSTDTQYFGPGTRLTVL.

This clone came up a few times. The chain is built from TRBV30 and TRBJ1-1; D may be TRBD1 (5 bases). CDR1 and CDR2 from the germline V gene are GTSNPN and SVGIG (reference sequence). This CDR3 region has 13 residues. V lost 3 bases and J 6 bases, leaving 14 bases between the germline ends. The CDR3 is CAWRQAVIAEAFF. CDR3 DNA sequence: TGTGCCTGGAGACAGGCGGTAATCGCTGAAGCTTTCTTT.

The chain is built from TRBV28 and TRBJ2-7, with 12 bases matching TRBD1. The CDR3 loop spans 14 amino acids. CDR1 is MDHEN and CDR2 is SYDVKM in the germline V gene. V was pared by 4 bases and J by 5 bases, with 3 bases of the junction left unmatched. In nucleotides, the CDR3 is TGTGCCAGCAGTTGGGACAGGGGGCCTAACGAGCAGTACTTC. Protein sequence: CASSWDRGPNEQYF.

The V call is TRBV10-3, the J call TRBJ1-1; no reliable D call. Trimming left V 4 bases short and J 4 bases short, with 10 bases between. Per germline, CDR1 ENHRY and CDR2 SYGVKD. The CDR3 is 13 amino acids. The CDR3 DNA reads TGTGCCATCAGTGTTGCGACACCCACTGAAGCTTTCTTT. Its translation: CAISVATPTEAFF.

The rearrangement joins TRBV5-1 to TRBJ1-1; 11 bases line up with TRBD1. Germline V CDR1 and CDR2: SGHRS, YFSETQ. The ends lost 2 bases at V and 3 bases at J; junction bases unmatched: 3. The CDR3 runs 15 residues. CDR3 sequence: CASSFSGQGDTEAFF. In nucleotides, the CDR3 is TGCGCCAGCAGCTTTTCGGGACAGGGGGACACTGAAGCTTTCTTT.

As regards this clone: The same CDR3 can be traced to other DNA sequences in this sample. The rearrangement links TRBV5-4 to TRBJ1-5, with D perhaps matching TRBD1 (6 bases). This CDR3 has 14 amino acids. Germline V gene sequence: CDR1 SGHNT, CDR2 YYREEE (reference sequence). V lost 4 bases and J 7 bases, leaving 15 bases between the germline ends. DNA of the CDR3: TGTGCCAGCAGCCTAGGGGGTCTCGGGCAGCCCCAGCATTTT. Protein: CASSLGGLGQPQHF.

The chain recombines TRBV7-9 with TRBJ2-7; 10 bases map to TRBD1. This CDR3 has 15 residues. V dropped 5 bases and J dropped 3; count of bases not matched to a gene: 7. Germline CDR1 reads SEHNR; CDR2 reads FQNEAQ (reference sequence). The CDR3 DNA reads as TGTGCCAGCAGCGGCCGGGACAGGGGCCTCTACGAGCAGTACTTC. Protein: CASSGRDRGLYEQYF.

The V and J genes are TRBV28 and TRBJ1-2; a weak D match, TRBD1 (5 bases). Germline CDR1 and CDR2: MDHEN and SYDVKM. This CDR3 has 15 residues. V dropped 5 bases and J dropped 4 bases, with 17 bases sitting between them. In DNA, the CDR3 is TGTGCCAGCAGTGTCCTCGGGGCGCTAATCTATGGCTACACCTTC. Its protein product is CASSVLGALIYGYTF.

Note on this clone: One junction end disagrees with the germline gene, perhaps due to a read error. The chain carries TRBV2 and TRBJ2-4; 14 nucleotides line up with TRBD2. CDR1 SNHLY and CDR2 FYNNEI come from the germline V gene. CDR3 size: 15 residues. The CDR3 bases are TGTGCCAGCAGTGATCGCGCATTGGGACTAGCGGGAGATTTATTC. The encoded protein is CASSDRALGLAGDLF.

The gene calls are TRBV9 and TRBJ2-5; D unresolved. Trimming shortened V by 4 bases and J by 3 bases, and 10 bases separated the two germline ends. CDR3 length: 13 amino acids. Germline lookup yields CDR1 SGDLS and CDR2 YYNGEE. The CDR3 sequence: CASSWTGEETQYF. As DNA, the CDR3 is TGTGCCAGCAGCTGGACGGGTGAAGAGACCCAGTACTTC. Full variable domain (missing parts from reference TRBV9 and TRBJ2-5): DSGVTQTPKHLITATGQRVTLRCSPRSGDLSVYWYQQSLDQGLQFLIQYYNGEERAKGNILERFSAQQFPDLHSELNLSSLELGDSALYFCASSWTGEETQYFGPGTRLLVL.

The V gene is TRBV7-6, the J gene TRBJ2-1, with 11 bases aligning to TRBD2. V lost 5 bases to trimming and J lost 4 bases; unmatched junction nucleotides: 7. The CDR3 runs 16 residues. Germline values: CDR1 SGHVS, CDR2 FNYEAQ. The CDR3 reads CASSRRLAGPYNEQFF. For the CDR3, the DNA is TGTGCCAGCAGCCGACGACTAGCGGGACCGTACAATGAGCAGTTCTTC.

The rearrangement uses TRBV4-1 and TRBJ2-7; possibly TRBD1 for D (6 bases). V was pared by 5 bases and J by 6 bases, with 26 bases between. The CDR3 loop spans 17 amino acids. Germline loops: CDR1 MGHRA, CDR2 YSYEKL. The CDR3 region is CASSFPGATGSRAEQYF. The CDR3 DNA sequence: TGCGCCAGCAGCTTCCCAGGGGCTACAGGGAGCCGAGCCGAGCAGTACTTC.

The chain joins TRBV19 to TRBJ2-7, with a weak D call TRBD1 (7 bases). The CDR3 totals 17 residues. V dropped 2 bases and J dropped 2 bases, with 19 bases sitting between them. CDR1 is LNHDA and CDR2 is SQIVND in the germline V gene (reference sequence). CDR3 DNA sequence: TGTGCCAGTAGTATACGGACCCCAGGGGGGAGTACCTACGAGCAGTACTTC. Protein: CASSIRTPGGSTYEQYF.

Comment on this clone: Other nucleotide sequences in the sample specify the same CDR3. The chain joins TRBV2 to TRBJ1-5; no clear D gene. Trimming cost V 3 bases and J 2 bases, with 5 bases left between them. The CDR3 is made up of 13 amino acids. The germline CDR1 and CDR2 sequences are SNHLY and FYNNEI. The CDR3 region has the DNA TGTGCCAGCAGTGACGGCGGCAATCAGCCCCAGCATTTT. Its protein product is CASSDGGNQPQHF.

Turning to this clone: One end of the junction varies from germline; a read error may be responsible. Distinct nucleotide sequences in the sample also encode this CDR3. V and J are TRBV5-1 and TRBJ1-2; D perhaps matches TRBD1 (5 bases). CDR1 and CDR2 (germline): SGHRS, YFSETQ. The CDR3 runs 15 residues. DNA for the CDR3: TGCGCCAGCAGCCTCACCGGGGGGTTGGGCTATGGCTACACCTTT. Its translation is CASSLTGGLGYGYTF.

The chain links TRBV9 to TRBJ1-3, with no clear D. Deletions cut 2 bases from V and 1 base from J, with 7 bases between. Per germline, CDR1 SGDLS and CDR2 YYNGEE. The CDR3 spans 14 residues. Here the CDR3 reads CASSVQASGNTIYF. The CDR3 DNA sequence: TGTGCCAGCAGCGTTCAAGCTTCTGGAAACACCATATATTTT.

J is TRBJ1-3 and V is TRBV27; 9 nucleotides line up with TRBD1. Trimming removed 4 bases from V and 0 bases from J; junction bases left unmatched: 7. The CDR3 spans 17 residues. The germline CDR1 and CDR2 sequences are MNHEY and SMNVEV (reference sequence). CDR3 sequence: CASSSQWTGASGNTIYF. DNA for the CDR3: TGTGCCAGCAGTTCACAATGGACAGGGGCCTCTGGAAACACCATATATTTT.

This sequence joins TRBV6-5 and TRBJ1-5; D uncertain. The CDR3 is 14 amino acids. The V gene's germline CDR1 is MNHEY and CDR2 SVGAGI. V was trimmed by 7 bases and J by 9 bases, leaving 19 bases between them. The CDR3 DNA sequence: TGTGCCAGCACCGACCGGGTCTCGGGTGGGCCCCAGCATTTT. Its translation: CASTDRVSGGPQHF.

The chain carries TRBV19 and TRBJ1-4; D not certain. Trimming shortened V by 5 bases and J by 8 bases, and 18 bases separated the two germline ends. The CDR3 loop spans 15 amino acids. Germline CDR1 LNHDA, CDR2 SQIVND (reference sequence). The CDR3 region is CASSAGSAGEEKLFF. CDR3 coding DNA: TGTGCCAGTAGTGCCGGTAGCGCGGGCGAAGAAAAACTGTTTTTT.

The chain combines TRBV7-2 with TRBJ2-7; either TRBD1 or TRBD2 may supply D (5 bases each). This CDR3 comprises 15 residues. The germline gives CDR1 SGHTA, CDR2 FQGNSA. With 1 base removed from V and 0 bases from J, the gap between germline ends came to 10 bases. The CDR3 sequence: CASSLGSGTSYEQYF. The CDR3 DNA sequence: TGTGCCAGCAGCTTAGGATCCGGGACCTCCTACGAGCAGTACTTC.

A word on this clone: The sample holds other DNA sequences that translate to the same CDR3. The rearrangement uses TRBV7-3 and TRBJ2-2; weak D call: TRBD1 (5 bases). Trimming left V 3 bases short and J 7 bases short, with 6 bases between. There are 12 residues in the CDR3. Germline assignment: CDR1 SGHTA and CDR2 FQGTGA. CDR3 sequence: CASSFQGGELFF. In nucleotides, the CDR3 is TGTGCCAGCAGCTTCCAGGGCGGGGAGCTGTTTTTT.

The rearrangement links TRBV7-9 to TRBJ1-3; D not resolved. The germline gives CDR1 SEHNR, CDR2 FQNEAQ (reference sequence). V lost 3 bases, J lost 2 bases, and 11 bases lay in between. CDR3 length equals 15 residues. This CDR3 is CASSFLGSAGNTIYF. CDR3 coding DNA: TGTGCCAGCAGCTTTTTGGGAAGTGCTGGAAACACCATATATTTT.

The chain uses TRBV28 and TRBJ1-3, with 7 bases matching TRBD1. The CDR3 consists of 15 residues. V trimming: 5 bases; J trimming: 2 bases; junction bases outside the gene matches: 6. CDR1 and CDR2 from the germline V gene are MDHEN and SYDVKM. The DNA for the CDR3 is TGTGCCAGCAGTGCCCACAGGGGAACTGGAAACACCATATATTTT. This sequence encodes CASSAHRGTGNTIYF.